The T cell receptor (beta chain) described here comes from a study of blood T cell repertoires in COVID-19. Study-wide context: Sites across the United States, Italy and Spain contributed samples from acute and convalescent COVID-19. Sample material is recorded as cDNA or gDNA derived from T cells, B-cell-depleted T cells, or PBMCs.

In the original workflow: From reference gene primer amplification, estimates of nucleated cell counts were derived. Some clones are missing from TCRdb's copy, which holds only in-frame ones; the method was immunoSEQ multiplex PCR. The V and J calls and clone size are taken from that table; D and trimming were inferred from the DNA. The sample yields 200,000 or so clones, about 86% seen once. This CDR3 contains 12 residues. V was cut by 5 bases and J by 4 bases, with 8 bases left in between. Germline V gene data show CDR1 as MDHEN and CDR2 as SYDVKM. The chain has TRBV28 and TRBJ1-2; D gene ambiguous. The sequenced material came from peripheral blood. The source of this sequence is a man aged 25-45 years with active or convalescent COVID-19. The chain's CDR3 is CASSRRRYGYTF. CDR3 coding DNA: TGTGCCAGCAGTAGGAGGCGCTATGGCTACACCTTC.